This TCR beta chain was sequenced in a study of T-cell reconstitution after alpha-beta-depleted transplantation in children. The authors prepared the TCRbeta library with unique molecular identifiers. In TCRdb, the PCR reads were re-called with MiXCR into one record per CDR3 protein. The data show fewer than 550,000 distinct CDR3 sequences, more than 9.5% seen once. The CDR3 consists of 12 residues. Germline-derived CDR1 and CDR2 are SEHNR and FQNEAQ (reference sequence). Trimming took off 5 bases at V and 5 bases at J, with 10 bases between the two ends. The gene calls are TRBV7-9 and TRBJ2-7, with D perhaps matching TRBD1 (5 bases). Sequenced here: PBMCs, mostly from graft donor cells, sampled 180 days after TCRalphabeta/CD19-depleted stem cell transplant. The sequence came from a female patient aged 2 to 10 who had a stem cell transplant for aplastic anemia, so the T cells may come from the graft donor. The CDR3 loop reads CASSIHRNEQYF. CDR3 nucleotides: TGTGCCAGCAGCATACACAGGAACGAGCAGTACTTC.